Here is one TCR beta chain with its context. The study drew participants aged about 18 to 95 years from approximately 25 US areas. Assignments of participants to cohorts depended upon their own reported clinical history. Recovery among Cohort 3 donors was established by two negative PCRs, clearance, or symptom resolution. Original methodology: Amplification with reference gene primers provided the estimates of nucleated cell counts. The data were produced by immunoSEQ multiplex PCR, yet TCRdb's version contains in-frame clones alone and is incomplete. V and J calls and clone size are those listed in that table; D and trimming were worked out from the DNA. The repertoire consists of about 330,000 clones, with more than 75% occurring once and the leading ten covering more than 0.8%. Germline V CDR1 and CDR2: GTSNPN, SVGIG (reference sequence). This CDR3 is 15 amino acids long. V was cut by 5 bases and J by 0 bases, with 16 bases left in between.

This specimen belongs to a study of blood T cell repertoires in COVID-19. Sequenced material: PBMCs or T cells enriched from blood (not recorded which). The clonotype was recovered from a woman aged 25 to 39 who had recovered from COVID-19. The gene calls are TRBV30 and TRBJ1-2; a possible D gene is TRBD1 (6 bases). CDR3 protein: CAWAGQPLSNYGYTF. The CDR3 nucleotides read TGTGCCTGGGCTGGACAGCCCCTTTCTAACTATGGCTACACCTTC.